This T cell receptor beta chain was found in a study of T cells in placental villitis. This clone was seen just once. Antigen unknown. The libraries were made with immunoSEQ v4. Sequenced by immunoSEQ multiplex PCR; TCRdb stores in-frame clones only, minus some. The sample consists of under 3,000 clones, 75% to 85% of them appearing once. Infectious villitis mothers were younger with smaller fetuses. General study findings and limits: CMV-specific clones were more frequent in CMV cases than villitis of unknown etiology.

The CDR3 runs to 11 residues. V was trimmed by 8 bases and J by 5 bases, leaving 7 bases between them. In germline, CDR1 is SEHNR, CDR2 FQNEAQ (reference sequence). Material: placental tissue containing maternal and fetal cells. The chain recombines TRBV7-9 with TRBJ2-1; D gene ambiguous. The receptor was derived from a human patient with infectious villitis; the placental T cells may come from both mother and fetus. In nucleotides, the CDR3 is TGTGCCAGCGACGGAGACAATGAGCAGTTCTTC. It specifies CASDGDNEQFF.